These 30 T cell receptor beta chains originate from one sample sequenced in a study of OX40 agonist ivuxolimab in advanced cancers. The table came from immunoSEQ multiplex PCR; TCRdb's copy has only in-frame clones and leaves some out. The sample contains 90,000 to 100,000 clones, 90% of which appear only once. The material sequenced was CD4+ or CD8+ T cells sorted from blood, taken in a trial of the OX40 agonist ivuxolimab. The receptors were sampled from an adult with an advanced solid tumor such as melanoma, head and neck, liver or kidney cancer.

The gene calls are TRBV19 and TRBJ2-7, with 8 nucleotides matching TRBD2. This CDR3 has 14 amino acids. With V trimmed by 8 bases and J by 0 bases, 6 bases remained unmatched. The germline V gene encodes CDR1 LNHDA and CDR2 SQIVND (reference sequence). DNA of the CDR3: TGTGCCAGTCGGGGGGGGTCAAGCTCCTACGAGCAGTACTTC. Translating it yields CASRGGSSSYEQYF.

The chain joins TRBV2 to TRBJ2-1, with D hard to call. Trimming removed 0 bases from V and 1 base from J, with 7 bases in between. The CDR3 sequence is 15 residues long. Germline CDR1 and CDR2: SNHLY and FYNNEI. The CDR3 DNA is TGTGCCAGCAGTGAAGCGCCACCTTCCTACAATGAGCAGTTCTTC. It codes for CASSEAPPSYNEQFF.

The chain recombines TRBV2 with TRBJ1-2; D is ambiguous. V gave up 1 base and J gave up 4 bases, with 10 bases separating them. CDR3 length equals 14 residues. Germline-derived CDR1 and CDR2 are SNHLY and FYNNEI. The CDR3 region is CASSEGPAVYGYTF. The CDR3 coding sequence is TGTGCCAGCAGTGAAGGGCCGGCCGTCTATGGCTACACCTTC.

The chain combines TRBV2 with TRBJ2-3; 10 positions match TRBD2. With 7 bases clipped from V and 8 bases from J, the junction kept 12 bases outside the gene matches. The CDR3 is made up of 15 amino acids. Germline V CDR1 and CDR2: SNHLY, FYNNEI. The CDR3 DNA reads TGTGCCAGCAAGGGAGCGGGAGGGCCTCTACCTACGCAGTATTTT. Its translation: CASKGAGGPLPTQYF.

The V call is TRBV27, the J call TRBJ1-3; TRBD1 matches 9 bases. V was clipped by 6 bases and J by 0 bases; unmatched bases: 3. Germline V CDR1 and CDR2: MNHEY, SMNVEV (reference sequence). The CDR3 has 15 residues. The CDR3 sequence: CASSQQGASGNTIYF. CDR3 DNA sequence: TGTGCCAGCAGCCAACAGGGGGCCTCTGGAAACACCATATATTTT.

The V gene is TRBV5-1, the J gene TRBJ1-2, with 8 bases that match TRBD1. With V trimmed by 2 bases and J by 7 bases, 7 bases remained unmatched. The CDR3 spans 14 residues. Germline V CDR1 and CDR2: SGHRS, YFSETQ. The CDR3 is CASSFGQGSGGYTF. The CDR3 DNA follows: TGCGCCAGCAGCTTCGGACAGGGATCAGGTGGCTACACCTTC.

This chain uses TRBV19 with TRBJ1-5; possible D gene TRBD1, 5 bases. V lost 5 bases, J lost 9 bases, and 14 bases lay in between. The CDR3 runs to 13 residues. Germline V CDR1 and CDR2: LNHDA, SQIVND (reference sequence). DNA for the CDR3: TGTGCCAGTAGTCCCGGGGGGATTTGGCCCCAGCATTTT. As protein: CASSPGGIWPQHF.

The rearrangement uses TRBV5-1 and TRBJ2-7; 13 positions agree with TRBD2. The germline gives CDR1 SGHRS, CDR2 YFSETQ. The trim removed 4 bases at V and 5 bases at J, leaving 3 bases unmatched. CDR3 length: 14 amino acids. The CDR3 is CASSGLAGVNEQYF. The DNA for the CDR3 is TGCGCCAGCAGCGGACTAGCGGGAGTAAACGAGCAGTACTTC.

The gene calls are TRBV5-1 and TRBJ1-1; D unresolved. CDR1 and CDR2 from the germline V gene are SGHRS and YFSETQ. Trimming shortened V by 4 bases and J by 7 bases, and 20 bases separated the two germline ends. The CDR3 is 15 amino acids. As DNA, the CDR3 is TGCGCCAGCAGCCGTAAACCAGACTCGGTGGTTGAAGCTTTCTTT. Encoded protein: CASSRKPDSVVEAFF.

The chain carries TRBV30 and TRBJ1-6; D remains ambiguous. CDR1 GTSNPN and CDR2 SVGIG come from the germline V gene (reference sequence). Trimming left V 2 bases short and J 6 bases short, with 8 bases between. This CDR3 is built from 13 residues. Written as DNA, the CDR3 is TGTGCCTGGAGTAAACAGATTAATTCACCCCTCCACTTT. Protein sequence: CAWSKQINSPLHF.

The V and J genes are TRBV5-6 and TRBJ2-2; D unresolved. This CDR3 has 14 residues. The germline gives CDR1 SGHDT, CDR2 YYEEEE. V was clipped by 1 base and J by 6 bases, with 10 bases between them. CDR3 amino acids: CASSLTLRSGELFF. CDR3 DNA sequence: TGTGCCAGCAGCTTGACCCTGAGGTCCGGGGAGCTGTTTTTT.

CDR3 DNA sequence: TGTGCCAGCAGTTTTACAGGTTATTCACCCCTCCACTTT. It codes for CASSFTGYSPLHF. The V and J genes are TRBV27 and TRBJ1-6; a weak D match, TRBD1 (5 bases). The CDR3 consists of 13 residues. The ends were cut back, 3 bases at V and 8 bases at J, with 8 bases in the middle. CDR1 and CDR2 (germline): MNHEY, SMNVEV (reference sequence).

The chain recombines TRBV4-2 with TRBJ1-3; D gene uncertain. The germline V gene encodes CDR1 LGHNA and CDR2 YNFKEQ. V lost 0 bases and J lost 4, with 13 bases in between. The CDR3 runs 16 residues. The CDR3 DNA reads as TGTGCCAGCAGCCAAGAGTTCGGTACGGCGGGAAACACCATATATTTT. Translation gives CASSQEFGTAGNTIYF.

For the CDR3, the DNA is TGTGCCAGCGGGGCGGGGCGGGGGAGCACAGATACGCAGTATTTT. It specifies CASGAGRGSTDTQYF. The chain carries TRBV19 and TRBJ2-3; TRBD2 agrees at 7 bases. Germline assignment: CDR1 LNHDA and CDR2 SQIVND (reference sequence). The CDR3 sequence is 15 residues long. Germline trimming cut 9 bases from V and 0 bases from J; bases unmatched to any gene: 9. Looking up the rest from reference TRBV19 and TRBJ2-3 gives the full variable domain: DGGITQSPKYLFRKEGQNVTLSCEQNLNHDAMYWYRQDPGQGLRLIYYSQIVNDFQKGDIAEGYSVSREKKESFPLTVTSAQKNPTAFYLCASGAGRGSTDTQYFGPGTRLTVL.

V usage is TRBV11-2 and J usage is TRBJ2-2; TRBD1 matches 9 bases. Trimming removed 5 bases from V and 5 bases from J; junction bases left unmatched: 3. This CDR3 spans 14 amino acids. CDR1 is SGHAT and CDR2 is FQNNGV in the germline V gene. The CDR3 nucleotides are TGTGCCAGCAGCCGAGACAGGGGGACCGGGGAGCTGTTTTTT. It translates to CASSRDRGTGELFF.

This chain connects TRBV2 to TRBJ2-2, with TRBD2 identical over 7 bases. V lost 4 bases, J lost 3 bases, and 11 bases stayed unmatched. This CDR3 spans 17 amino acids. CDR1 and CDR2 from the germline V gene are SNHLY and FYNNEI. The CDR3 loop reads CASSVPLLALDTGELFF. The DNA of the CDR3 is TGTGCCAGCAGTGTTCCTCTACTAGCGTTGGACACCGGGGAGCTGTTTTTT.

The chain recombines TRBV6-6 with TRBJ2-2; TRBD1 aligns across 7 bases. The CDR3 totals 15 residues. V was pared by 6 bases and J by 5 bases, with 9 bases of the junction left unmatched. Germline V lookup: CDR1 MNHNY, CDR2 SVGAGI (reference sequence). The CDR3, as DNA: TGTGCCAGCAGAGCCGGACAGGCCCATACCGGGGAGCTGTTTTTT. It yields the protein CASRAGQAHTGELFF.

J is TRBJ2-7 and V is TRBV5-1, with D possibly matching TRBD2 (5 bases). The V end lost 1 base, the J end lost 0 bases, and 11 bases lay between the germline ends. Germline CDR1 reads SGHRS; CDR2 reads YFSETQ. The CDR3 consists of 15 residues. CDR3 region: CASSLTGKSSYEQYF. The CDR3 DNA sequence: TGCGCCAGCAGCTTGACGGGGAAGAGCTCCTACGAGCAGTACTTC.

This chain links TRBV27 with TRBJ2-7; perhaps TRBD2 as D (6 bases). Trimming took 6 bases from V and 1 from J, leaving 10 bases between them. Germline CDR1 MNHEY, CDR2 SMNVEV (reference sequence). This CDR3 has 13 residues. Here the CDR3 reads CASSSTRSYEQYF. DNA for the CDR3: TGTGCCAGCAGCTCGACTAGGTCCTACGAGCAGTACTTC.

This chain joins TRBV18 and TRBJ2-1, with a tentative D call TRBD2 (5 bases). The V gene lost 2 bases and the J gene lost 0 bases, with 11 bases spanning the gap. CDR3 length: 16 residues. CDR1 KGHSH and CDR2 LQKENI come from the germline V gene. The CDR3 loop reads CASSPSGLSSYNEQFF. The CDR3, as DNA: TGTGCCAGCTCACCATCCGGACTGTCCTCCTACAATGAGCAGTTCTTC.

The chain is built from TRBV28 and TRBJ2-7; D unclear. V shed 3 bases and J shed 1 base, with 1 base lying between them. This CDR3 is 11 amino acids long. The germline gives CDR1 MDHEN, CDR2 SYDVKM. The CDR3 loop reads CASSFSYEQYF. CDR3 coding DNA: TGTGCCAGCAGTTTTTCCTACGAGCAGTACTTC.

The V and J genes are TRBV10-2 and TRBJ1-5; D not resolved. The V gene lost 4 bases and the J gene lost 4 bases, with 8 bases spanning the gap. CDR1 is WSHSY and CDR2 is SAAADI in the germline V gene. This CDR3 is built from 13 residues. Written as DNA, the CDR3 is TGCGCCAGCAGTGGTTCCCCTAATCAGCCCCAGCATTTT. This gives the protein CASSGSPNQPQHF.

The genes are TRBV30 and TRBJ1-1; no firm D call. CDR3 size: 13 residues. The germline gives CDR1 GTSNPN, CDR2 SVGIG (reference sequence). V lost 0 bases and J 1 base, leaving 6 bases between the germline ends. The CDR3 spells CAWSVLGNTEAFF. The DNA of the CDR3 is TGTGCCTGGAGTGTTTTAGGGAACACTGAAGCTTTCTTT. Full variable domain (outside the CDR3, taken from reference TRBV30 and TRBJ1-1): SQTIHQWPATLVQPVGSPLSLECTVEGTSNPNLYWYRQAAGRGLQLLFYSVGIGQISSEVPQNLSASRPQDRQFILSSKKLLLSDSGFYLCAWSVLGNTEAFFGQGTRLTVV.

A single count supports this clone. The J gene is TRBJ2-1, the V gene TRBV7-8; no clear D. V gave up 2 bases and J gave up 0 bases, with 17 bases separating them. CDR1 SGHVS and CDR2 FQNEAQ come from the germline V gene. The length of the CDR3 is 18 residues. CDR3 amino acids: CASSLSGQFFTSYNEQFF. As DNA, the CDR3 is TGTGCCAGCAGCTTATCGGGTCAGTTCTTTACCTCCTACAATGAGCAGTTCTTC.

The chain joins TRBV5-6 to TRBJ2-5; 7 bases match TRBD2. The CDR3 has 17 amino acids. V shed 4 bases, J shed 5 bases, and the junction held 17 bases outside the gene matches. In germline, CDR1 is SGHDT, CDR2 YYEEEE. CDR3 loop: CASSLDLGAGVGETQYF. The DNA for the CDR3 is TGTGCCAGCAGCCTGGACCTCGGCGCGGGAGTCGGGGAGACCCAGTACTTC.

This clone was seen just once. V is TRBV6-5 and J is TRBJ2-5; possibly TRBD1 for D (5 bases). The J call may not be correct, given that the DNA end is closer to TRBJ2-7. The CDR3 is 15 residues long. Per germline, CDR1 MNHEY and CDR2 SVGAGI. The CDR3 nucleotides read TGTGCCAGCAGTTACTCGGCAGGGCGCCCCTACGAGCAGTACTTC. Amino acid sequence: CASSYSAGRPYEQYF.

The chain has TRBV6-1 and TRBJ2-1; maybe TRBD1 (5 bases). The CDR3 covers 15 residues. Per germline, CDR1 MNHNS and CDR2 SASEGT. V shed 5 bases and J shed 10 bases, with 21 bases lying between them. Written as DNA, the CDR3 is TGTGCCAGCAGTCCGATGCCTTACCCAGACAGCGAGCAGTTCTTC. This encodes CASSPMPYPDSEQFF.

The V call is TRBV5-6, the J call TRBJ1-4; 11 bases fit TRBD1. The CDR3 is 17 amino acids. With 4 bases clipped from V and 0 bases from J, the junction kept 5 bases outside the gene matches. Germline V gives CDR1 SGHDT, CDR2 YYEEEE. The CDR3 DNA reads as TGTGCCAGCAGCGGAGGGACAGGGGGTACAACTAATGAAAAACTGTTTTTT. This sequence encodes CASSGGTGGTTNEKLFF. Complete variable domain (other parts from reference TRBV5-6 and TRBJ1-4): DAGVTQSPTHLIKTRGQQVTLRCSPKSGHDTVSWYQQALGQGPQFIFQYYEEEERQRGNFPDRFSGHQFPNYSSELNVNALLLGDSALYLCASSGGTGGTTNEKLFFGSGTQLSVL.

This clone was counted a single time. This sequence joins TRBV7-6 and TRBJ1-5; D perhaps matches TRBD1 (6 bases). Trimming shortened V by 5 bases and J by 3 bases, and 11 bases separated the two germline ends. The CDR3 has 14 amino acids. Germline V gene data show CDR1 as SGHVS and CDR2 as FNYEAQ. In DNA, the CDR3 is TGTGCCAGCAGCCCCAGGACAGACAATCAGCCCCAGCATTTT. It codes for CASSPRTDNQPQHF. Using reference TRBV7-6 and TRBJ1-5 for the parts outside the CDR3, the full variable domain is GAGVSQSPRYKVTKRGQDVALRCDPISGHVSLYWYRQALGQGPEFLTYFNYEAQQDKSGLPNDRFSAERPEGSISTLTIQRTEQRDSAMYRCASSPRTDNQPQHFGDGTRLSIL.

This clone showed up just a few times. The J gene is TRBJ1-3, the V gene TRBV30; D remains ambiguous. CDR1 is GTSNPN, CDR2 SVGIG, per germline (reference sequence). With 3 bases removed from V and 0 bases from J, the gap between germline ends came to 9 bases. This CDR3 has 14 amino acids. The DNA for the CDR3 is TGTGCCTGGAGCGCACTCGTCTCTGGAAACACCATATATTTT. The encoded protein is CAWSALVSGNTIYF.